This T cell receptor (beta chain) was profiled in a study of shared clonotypes between healthy human individuals. Study results and caveats: Incompleteness in sorted-subset sequencing, despite large depth, was shown by rarefaction.

For this clone: Its antigen is not known.

Deletions cut 3 bases from V and 2 bases from J, with 23 bases between. The CDR3 loop spans 18 amino acids. Looked up from germline, CDR1 is MNHNS and CDR2 is SASEGT. Naivety among CD8 cells was defined by CD45RO negativity and positive CCR7 selection, thereby excluding terminally differentiated effector memory CD45RA+ cells. Profiled with immunoSEQ multiplex PCR; TCRdb holds only in-frame clones, not every one. In the table there are roughly 890,000 clones, around 92% of which are singletons. The V and J genes are TRBV6-1 and TRBJ2-7; D is uncertain. Sequencing was carried out using naive CD8+ T cells sorted from blood. This sequence originates from a man younger than 40 in good health. CDR3 nucleotides: TGTGCCAGCAGTGATTTTACTTCGGCCCATGCGAGCCCCTACGAGCAGTACTTC. This sequence encodes CASSDFTSAHASPYEQYF.